These 2 T cell receptor beta chains originate from one sample sequenced in a study of molecular identifiers for immune sequencing clone quantification. MiXCR, run by TCRdb on the PCR reads, gives a single entry per CDR3 protein. Among approximately 670,000 distinct CDR3 sequences listed, about 20% were seen once. Material for sequencing was naive CD8+ T cells from blood, with Jurkat cell RNA spiked in. Sample subset: FACS-sorted CD8+CD4-CCR7+CD45RA+ naive T cells. These receptors came from a human donor in good health. Some libraries in this study had Jurkat cell RNA spiked in.

This clonotype occurred many times. The V and J genes are TRBV20-1 and TRBJ1-2, with D unclear. Germline assignment: CDR1 DFQATT and CDR2 SNEGSKA (reference sequence). V gave up 2 bases and J gave up 3 bases, with 19 bases separating them. CDR3 size: 16 residues. In nucleotides, the CDR3 is TGCAGTGCTAGATTCCCCGACAACACGGATTACTATGGCTACACCTTC. Its protein product is CSARFPDNTDYYGYTF.

This clonotype has at least ten counts. The rearrangement links TRBV28 to TRBJ1-5; tentatively, D is TRBD1 (6 bases). The germline V and J ends were trimmed by 5 bases and 0 bases, with 11 bases remaining between them. Per the germline V gene, CDR1 is MDHEN and CDR2 is SYDVKM. The CDR3 extends over 15 amino acids. CDR3 nucleotide sequence: TGTGCCAGCAGTGGGGGCCCGAATAGCAATCAGCCCCAGCATTTT. It yields the protein CASSGGPNSNQPQHF.